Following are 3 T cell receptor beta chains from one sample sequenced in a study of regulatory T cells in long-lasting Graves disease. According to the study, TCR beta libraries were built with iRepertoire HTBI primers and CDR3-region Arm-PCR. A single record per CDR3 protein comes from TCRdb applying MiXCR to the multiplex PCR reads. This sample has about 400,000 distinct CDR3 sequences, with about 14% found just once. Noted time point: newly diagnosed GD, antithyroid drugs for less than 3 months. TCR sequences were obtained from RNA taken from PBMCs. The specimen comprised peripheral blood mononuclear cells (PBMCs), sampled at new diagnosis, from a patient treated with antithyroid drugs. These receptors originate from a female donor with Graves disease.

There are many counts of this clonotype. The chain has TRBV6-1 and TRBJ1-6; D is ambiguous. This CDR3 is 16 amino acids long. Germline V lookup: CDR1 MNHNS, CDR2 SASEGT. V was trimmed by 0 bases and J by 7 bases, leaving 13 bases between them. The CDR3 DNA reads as TGTGCCAGCAGTGAAGCCCCGACGGTTATCAATTCACCCCTCCACTTT. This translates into CASSEAPTVINSPLHF.

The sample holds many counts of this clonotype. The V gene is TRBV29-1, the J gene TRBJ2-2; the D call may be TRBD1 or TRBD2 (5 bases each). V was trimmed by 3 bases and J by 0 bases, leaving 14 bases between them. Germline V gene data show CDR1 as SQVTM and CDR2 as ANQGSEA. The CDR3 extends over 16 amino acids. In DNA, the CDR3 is TGCAGCGTTGAGGGGCTAGCCGGAACGAACACCGGGGAGCTGTTTTTT. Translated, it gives CSVEGLAGTNTGELFF.

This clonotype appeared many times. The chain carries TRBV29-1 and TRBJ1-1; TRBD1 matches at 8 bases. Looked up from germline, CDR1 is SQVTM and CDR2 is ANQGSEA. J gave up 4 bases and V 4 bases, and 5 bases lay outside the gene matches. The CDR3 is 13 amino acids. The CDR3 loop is CSVGRGQGTEAFF. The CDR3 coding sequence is TGCAGCGTTGGCAGGGGGCAGGGCACTGAAGCTTTCTTT. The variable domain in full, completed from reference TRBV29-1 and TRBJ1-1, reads SAVISQKPSRDICQRGTSLTIQCQVDSQVTMMFWYRQQPGQSLTLIATANQGSEATYESGFVIDKFPISRPNLTFSTLTVSNMSPEDSSIYLCSVGRGQGTEAFFGQGTRLTVV.